Here is one T cell receptor (beta chain) with its context. This entry is derived from a study of control samples from healthy donors and cancer patients. With V trimmed by 5 bases and J by 1 base, 4 bases remained unmatched. The CDR3 has 17 residues. CDR1 is ENHRY and CDR2 is SYGVKD in the germline V gene. Clones were read by immunoSEQ multiplex PCR, and TCRdb kept only the in-frame ones, dropping some. The sample shows approximately 100,000 clones, roughly 84% of them seen only once. This rearrangement joins TRBV10-3 to TRBJ2-3; 15 bases map to TRBD2. The origin of this receptor is a man between 70 and 80 years old with lung cancer. The material sequenced was PBMCs. In DNA form, the CDR3 reads TGTGCCATCAGTAGGACTAGCGGGGGGGCCGGCACAGATACGCAGTATTTT. Amino acids: CAISRTSGGAGTDTQYF.